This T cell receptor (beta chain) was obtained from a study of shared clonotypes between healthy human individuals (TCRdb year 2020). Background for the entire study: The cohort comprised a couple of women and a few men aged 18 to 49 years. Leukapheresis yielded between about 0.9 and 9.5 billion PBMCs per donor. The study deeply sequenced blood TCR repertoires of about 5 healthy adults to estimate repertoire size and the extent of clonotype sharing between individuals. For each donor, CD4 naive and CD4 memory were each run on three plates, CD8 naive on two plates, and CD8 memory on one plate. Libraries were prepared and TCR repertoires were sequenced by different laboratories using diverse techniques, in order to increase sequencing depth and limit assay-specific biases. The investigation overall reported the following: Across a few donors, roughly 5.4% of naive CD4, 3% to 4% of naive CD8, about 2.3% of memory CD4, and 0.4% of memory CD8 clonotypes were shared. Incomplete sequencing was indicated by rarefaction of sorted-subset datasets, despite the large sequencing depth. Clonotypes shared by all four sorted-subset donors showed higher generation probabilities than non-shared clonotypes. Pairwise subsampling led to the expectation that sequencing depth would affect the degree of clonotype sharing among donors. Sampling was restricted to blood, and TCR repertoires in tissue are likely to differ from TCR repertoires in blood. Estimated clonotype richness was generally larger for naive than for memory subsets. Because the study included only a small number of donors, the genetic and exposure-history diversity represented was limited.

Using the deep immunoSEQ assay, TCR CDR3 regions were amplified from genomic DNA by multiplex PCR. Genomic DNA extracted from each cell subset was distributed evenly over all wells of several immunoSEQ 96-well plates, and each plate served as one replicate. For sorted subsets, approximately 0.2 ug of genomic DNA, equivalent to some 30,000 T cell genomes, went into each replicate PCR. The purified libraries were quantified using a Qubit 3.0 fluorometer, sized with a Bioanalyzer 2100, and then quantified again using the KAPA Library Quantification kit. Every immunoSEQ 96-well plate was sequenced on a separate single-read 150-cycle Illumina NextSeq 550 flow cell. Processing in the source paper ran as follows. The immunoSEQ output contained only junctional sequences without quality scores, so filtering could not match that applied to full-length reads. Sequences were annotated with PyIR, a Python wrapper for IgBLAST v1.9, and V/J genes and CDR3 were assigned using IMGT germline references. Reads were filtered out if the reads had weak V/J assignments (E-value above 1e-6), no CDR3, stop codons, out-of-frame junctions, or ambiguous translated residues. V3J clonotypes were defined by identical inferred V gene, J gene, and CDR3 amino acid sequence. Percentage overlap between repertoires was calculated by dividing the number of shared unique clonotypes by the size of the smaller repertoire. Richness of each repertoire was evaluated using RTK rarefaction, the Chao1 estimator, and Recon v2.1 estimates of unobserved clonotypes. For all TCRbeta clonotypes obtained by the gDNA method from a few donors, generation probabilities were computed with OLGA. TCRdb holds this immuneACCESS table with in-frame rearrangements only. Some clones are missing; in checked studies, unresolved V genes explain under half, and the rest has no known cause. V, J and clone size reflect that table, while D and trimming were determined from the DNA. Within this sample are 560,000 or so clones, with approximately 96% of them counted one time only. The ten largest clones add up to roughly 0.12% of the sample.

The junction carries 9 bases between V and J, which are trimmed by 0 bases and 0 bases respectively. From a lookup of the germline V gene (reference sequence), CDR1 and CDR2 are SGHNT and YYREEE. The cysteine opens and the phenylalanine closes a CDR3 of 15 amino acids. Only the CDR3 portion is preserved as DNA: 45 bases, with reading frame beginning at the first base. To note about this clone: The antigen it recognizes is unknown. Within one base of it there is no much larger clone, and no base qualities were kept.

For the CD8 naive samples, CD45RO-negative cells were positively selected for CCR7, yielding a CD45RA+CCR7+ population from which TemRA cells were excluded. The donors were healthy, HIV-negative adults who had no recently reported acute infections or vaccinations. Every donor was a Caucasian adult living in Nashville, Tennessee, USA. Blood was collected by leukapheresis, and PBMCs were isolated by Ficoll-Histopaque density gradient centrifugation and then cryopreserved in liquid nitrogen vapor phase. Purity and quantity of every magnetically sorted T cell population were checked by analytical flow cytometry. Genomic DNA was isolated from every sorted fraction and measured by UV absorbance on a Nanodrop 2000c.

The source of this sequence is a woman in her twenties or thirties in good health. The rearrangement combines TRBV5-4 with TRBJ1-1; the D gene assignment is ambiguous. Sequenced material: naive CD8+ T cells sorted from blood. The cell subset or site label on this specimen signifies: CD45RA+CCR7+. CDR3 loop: CASSLGHWVNTEAFF. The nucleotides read TGTGCCAGCAGCTTGGGTCATTGGGTGAACACTGAAGCTTTCTTT.